These T cell receptor beta chains were read from a single sample in a study of shared clonotypes between healthy human individuals. The repertoire was sequenced with immunoSEQ multiplex PCR; TCRdb's copy has only in-frame clones and lacks some. The repertoire includes about 1.1 million clones, around 78% of them detected once, and about 0.52% sits in the top ten. The sequenced sample was memory CD4+ T cells from PBMCs. These receptors were obtained from a man between 18 and 35 years old in good health. Some clones in this sample may be carry-over from other donors' samples. Each CDR3 is given with its conserved first and last residue. Fields, in order: clone size, J gene, V gene, CDR3 protein. Not every row has a clone size; where given, it reads once, few, many or a size class.

>.|TRBJ1-1|TRBV6-1
CASHEGGGPGTEAFF
>.|TRBJ2-3|TRBV5-6
CASSWKRGTDTQYF
>.|TRBJ2-5|TRBV9
CASSFSVSYQETQYF
>.|TRBJ2-3|TRBV5-1
CASSLQWDTQYF
>few|TRBJ1-2|TRBV5-1
CASSLGSYGYTF
>.|TRBJ1-5|TRBV19
CASKAGYNQPQHF
>.|TRBJ2-2|TRBV27
CASSHMGQGRTGELFF
>.|TRBJ1-5|TRBV5-1
CASSPGTANQPQHF
>.|TRBJ2-7|TRBV7-9
CASSFGRDGGHEQYF
>.|TRBJ2-5|TRBV5-5
CASCTRTGRTDETQYF
>.|TRBJ2-5|TRBV5-4
CASSRRGEETQYF
>.|TRBJ2-7|TRBV28
CASRGGTSNREQYF
>.|TRBJ1-3|TRBV9
CASSPGLLGLSSGNTIYF
>.|TRBJ1-2|TRBV2
CASMKLRGGYTF
>.|TRBJ2-5|TRBV5-1
CASSLASSSGRAEETQYF
>few|TRBJ1-1|TRBV28
CASRTGTHTFF
>.|TRBJ1-1|TRBV7-2
CASSLVNPGAFF
>.|TRBJ1-2|TRBV28
CASSSNYGYTF
>.|TRBJ2-5|TRBV5-1
CASSSDGRETQYF
>.|TRBJ2-7|TRBV11-2
CASSVRTDAYEQYF
>.|TRBJ2-5|TRBV6-1
CASSERRGGEGTQYF
>.|TRBJ2-7|TRBV10-1
CASSKSGTSGNYEQYF
>.|TRBJ2-5|TRBV5-1
CASSTASLGETQYF
>few|TRBJ2-7|TRBV18
CASSPWELSGRVYEQYF
>.|TRBJ1-2|TRBV5-1
CASSSGQGSYGYTF
>.|TRBJ2-1|TRBV11-2
CASSSDRGSIAQFF
>.|TRBJ2-1|TRBV28
CASSTIGQRGNEQFF
>.|TRBJ1-1|TRBV28
CASSLEGQQAFF
>.|TRBJ2-5|TRBV28
CASSPRLAGERETQYF
>.|TRBJ1-3|TRBV5-4
CASSLGGAGNTIYF
>.|TRBJ1-3|TRBV7-9
CASSYGGNTIYF
>few|TRBJ2-7|TRBV11-2
CASSFIPGLAAGEQYF
>once|TRBJ2-7|TRBV9
CASSVGLAGYEQYF
>once|TRBJ2-4|TRBV2
CASSEGMTTSQNIQYF
>few|TRBJ1-1|TRBV18
CASSPARRLNTEAFF
>.|TRBJ2-3|TRBV21-1
CASSKVTSGSKKPDTQYF
>.|TRBJ2-5|TRBV5-6
CASSPRGFFETQYF
>.|TRBJ2-3|TRBV18
CASSPRQGVADTQYF
>.|TRBJ2-3|TRBV5-6
CASSLAQGAIYTQYF
>.|TRBJ1-2|TRBV7-8
CASSLGRGRGYTF
>.|TRBJ1-1|TRBV30
CAWSRENTEAFF
>.|TRBJ1-3|TRBV6-1
CASSASGAVYSGNTIYF
>.|TRBJ1-1|TRBV19
CASYPYRSDTEAFF
>.|TRBJ2-3|TRBV5-1
CASRVEGTDTQYF
>.|TRBJ2-5|TRBV5-1
CASSSEGAGPAETQYF
>.|TRBJ2-1|TRBV6-5
CASSPLGNNEQFF
>.|TRBJ2-5|TRBV27
CASSRTSGTTYETQYF
>once|TRBJ1-1|TRBV6-1
CASTLSLRAEAFF
>few|TRBJ1-1|TRBV5-1
CASSLGLNTEAFF
>.|TRBJ1-2|TRBV6-5
CASSVRDSRGYTF
>.|TRBJ2-1|TRBV19
CASSIAPGLAGGPHEQFF
>.|TRBJ1-1|TRBV5-8
CASSFRDTGGAFF
>.|TRBJ1-1|TRBV6-1
CASSELHVGNTEAFF
>.|TRBJ2-7|TRBV6-6
CASSYGGGQNYEQYF
>.|TRBJ2-1|TRBV5-1
CASSLSGGYNEQFF